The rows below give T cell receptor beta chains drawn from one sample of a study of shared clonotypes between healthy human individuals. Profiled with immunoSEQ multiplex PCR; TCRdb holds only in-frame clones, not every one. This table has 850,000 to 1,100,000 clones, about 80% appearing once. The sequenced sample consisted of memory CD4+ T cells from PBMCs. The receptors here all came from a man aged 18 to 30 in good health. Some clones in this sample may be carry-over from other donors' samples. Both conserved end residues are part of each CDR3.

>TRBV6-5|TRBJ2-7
CASSYWQDSYEQYF
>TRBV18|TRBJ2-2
CASSRSGITGELFF
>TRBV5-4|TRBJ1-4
CASSLAGGTPNEKLFF
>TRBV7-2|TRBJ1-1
CASSLGRGPNTEAFF
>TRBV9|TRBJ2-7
CASSVGGGWPSEQYF
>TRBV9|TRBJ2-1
CASSVGLADNEQFF
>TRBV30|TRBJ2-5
CAWSRVQETQYF
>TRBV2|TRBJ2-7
CASQQSFTYEQYF
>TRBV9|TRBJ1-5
CASSARTGGLPQHF
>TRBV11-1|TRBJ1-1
CASSRQGPNTEAFF
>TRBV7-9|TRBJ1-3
CASSLTGYSGNTIYF
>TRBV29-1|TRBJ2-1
CSVQRQGGYNEQFF
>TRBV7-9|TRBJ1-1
CASSLGRALSLNTEAFF
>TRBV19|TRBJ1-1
CASSFTGVTEAFF
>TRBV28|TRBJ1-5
CASSLQGAGKNQPQHF
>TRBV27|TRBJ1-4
CASSLTYRTGWREKLFF
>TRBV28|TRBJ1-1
CASSLRGVEYTEAFF
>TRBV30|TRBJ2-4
CAWSKSPRSKNIQYF
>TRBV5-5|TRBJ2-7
CASSPRFIGASYEQYF
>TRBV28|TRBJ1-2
CASGSGTNYGYTF